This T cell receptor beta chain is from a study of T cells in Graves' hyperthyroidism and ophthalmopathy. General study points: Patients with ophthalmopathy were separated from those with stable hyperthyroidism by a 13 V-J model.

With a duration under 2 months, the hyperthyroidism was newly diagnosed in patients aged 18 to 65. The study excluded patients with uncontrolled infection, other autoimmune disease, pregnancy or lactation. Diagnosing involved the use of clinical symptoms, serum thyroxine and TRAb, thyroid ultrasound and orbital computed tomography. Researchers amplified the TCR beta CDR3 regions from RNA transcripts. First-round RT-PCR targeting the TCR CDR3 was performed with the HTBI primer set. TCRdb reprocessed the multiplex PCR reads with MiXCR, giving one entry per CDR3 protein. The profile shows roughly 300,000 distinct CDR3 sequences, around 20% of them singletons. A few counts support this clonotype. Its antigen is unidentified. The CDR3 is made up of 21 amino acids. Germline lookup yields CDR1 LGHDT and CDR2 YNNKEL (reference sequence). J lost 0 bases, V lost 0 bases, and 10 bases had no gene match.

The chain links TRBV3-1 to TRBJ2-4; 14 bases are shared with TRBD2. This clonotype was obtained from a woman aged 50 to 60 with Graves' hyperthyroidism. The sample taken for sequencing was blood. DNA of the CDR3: TGTGCCAGCAGCCAAGATACCGGGACTAGCGGGAGAAGTATAGCCAAAAACATTCAGTACTTC. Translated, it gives CASSQDTGTSGRSIAKNIQYF.